Listed below are T cell receptor beta chains from one sample, sequenced in a study of blood T cell repertoires in COVID-19. Generated by immunoSEQ multiplex PCR, the TCRdb table keeps only in-frame clones and is missing some. The sample has 250,000 to 350,000 clones; just under 90% are singletons. Sequenced input: peripheral blood. These receptors all stem from a woman aged 50 to 60 with COVID-19, enrolled during active disease. The conserved cysteine and the conserved F or W are not part of the CDR3 here.

j_call v_call cdr3_aa
TRBJ2-3 TRBV2 ATSQGLAATDTQY
TRBJ2-2 TRBV18 ASSPVSSGMGGELF
TRBJ1-4 TRBV25-1 ASSPSGILSEKLF
TRBJ2-1 TRBV6-5 ASTLSSYNEQF
TRBJ2-7 TRBV5-4 ASSPRGGTYEQY
TRBJ1-5 TRBV5-6 ASRSGPQGNQPQH
TRBJ1-4 TRBV3-1/TRBV3-2 ASSQDTTNEKLF
TRBJ2-7 TRBV19 ASSRFLSEEGYEQY
TRBJ1-4 TRBV5-4 ASSLQGLNEKLF
TRBJ2-2 TRBV13 ASSLGGTGYANTGELF
TRBJ1-6 TRBV18 ASSMGGLSPLH
TRBJ2-2 TRBV9 ASSVRGGTGELF
TRBJ2-2 TRBV11-2 ASSLTGKKNTGELF
TRBJ1-1 TRBV19 ASSIDEGMMTEAF
TRBJ2-1 TRBV3-1/TRBV3-2 ASSQNEAGGPREQF
TRBJ2-5 TRBV15 ATSRDPLASGSRETQY
TRBJ2-7 TRBV5-6 ASSLWGTGGMFGYEQY
TRBJ1-6 TRBV25-1 ASSLGEVLH
TRBJ2-1 TRBV18 ASSPLGASGRAYNEQF
TRBJ1-2 TRBV12-3/TRBV12-4 ASSLREAYGYT
TRBJ2-1 TRBV3-1/TRBV3-2 ASSRLAGPSSYNEQF
TRBJ2-7 TRBV19 ASSRTGVAYEQY
TRBJ2-6 TRBV5-8 ASSPGVPGANVLT
TRBJ2-1 TRBV7-6 ASSLALNYEYNEQF
TRBJ1-6 TRBV5-4 ASTTGDRGSNSPLH
TRBJ2-1 TRBV7-6 ASSLGLAGRVSYNEQF
TRBJ2-1 TRBV11-3 ASSLRSGQGIAYNEQF
TRBJ2-2 TRBV5-1 ASSFGRSDSSGGELF
TRBJ1-1 TRBV18 ASSPPGGRGTEAF
TRBJ1-1 TRBV18 ASSPEGAASKKEAF
TRBJ1-1 TRBV24-1 ATSDPISGAF
TRBJ2-7 TRBV5-1 ASSLRQGSYEQY
TRBJ2-7 TRBV25-1 ASSDPHGHSYEQY
TRBJ2-6 TRBV7-9 ASSLTGSSGANVLT
TRBJ1-1 TRBV3-1/TRBV3-2 ASSQPRATEAF
TRBJ1-2 TRBV27 ASSLSTRGLLGYT
TRBJ1-4 TRBV29-1 SVGERTNEKLF
TRBJ2-1 TRBV27 ASREVSGLLDEQF
TRBJ1-1 TRBV7-9 ASSSRTGETEAF
TRBJ2-5 TRBV5-4 ASETSGRGYQETQY
TRBJ1-2 TRBV6-2/TRBV6-3 ASSRTGAYLPYT
TRBJ2-1 TRBV12-3/TRBV12-4 ASTDTDYNEQF
TRBJ1-4 TRBV3-1/TRBV3-2 ASSRGPVEKLF
TRBJ2-1 TRBV5-6 ASSLGIAPRRNEQF
TRBJ1-6 TRBV4-2 ASSPETGNSPLH
TRBJ1-1 TRBV3-1/TRBV3-2 ASGLGQGNTEAF
TRBJ2-2 TRBV27 ASRNRGLAGYHGELF
TRBJ2-7 TRBV14 ASSPEGVLSYEQY
TRBJ2-1 TRBV5-6 ASSLDSNYNEQF
TRBJ1-4 TRBV7-9 ASSRGTGGVPNEKLF
TRBJ2-5 TRBV11-3 ASSLGASGQETQY
TRBJ2-7 TRBV24-1 ATSDFETGGTNEQY
TRBJ2-2 TRBV30 AWSLGQGITGELF
TRBJ2-1 TRBV5-1 ASSLGDSNEQF
TRBJ1-2 TRBV6-5 ASRRGMGYT
TRBJ2-2 TRBV4-1 ASSLGASGTGELF
TRBJ1-2 TRBV27 ASSLYSSRANYGYT
TRBJ2-1 TRBV5-1 ASSAETGKQF
TRBJ1-1 TRBV7-9 ASSLKGQGNTEAF
TRBJ2-7 TRBV7-7 ASSATGLYEQY